The 10 T cell receptor beta chains below come from one sample, sequenced in a study of blood T cell repertoires in COVID-19. TCRdb's table, derived via immunoSEQ multiplex PCR, lists solely in-frame clones and lacks some. The sample yields about 72,000 clones, about 89% seen once. What was sequenced was peripheral blood. Receptor source: a woman aged 55-69 years with acute or convalescent COVID-19.

The J gene is TRBJ1-4, the V gene TRBV4-2; D is unresolved. CDR1 is LGHNA, CDR2 YNFKEQ, per germline. V gave up 2 bases and J gave up 2 bases, with 6 bases separating them. The CDR3 totals 14 residues. The DNA for the CDR3 is TGTGCCAGCAGCCAACGTCCCACTAATGAAAAACTGTTTTTT. This codes for CASSQRPTNEKLFF.

The J gene is TRBJ1-1, the V gene TRBV6-5, with a weak D call TRBD1 (5 bases). V lost 10 bases, J lost 0 bases, and 12 bases lay in between. Germline CDR1 reads MNHEY; CDR2 reads SVGAGI. This CDR3 is 13 amino acids long. CDR3 nucleotide sequence: TGTGCCATCGACGGGGGGATGAACACTGAAGCTTTCTTT. Encoded protein: CAIDGGMNTEAFF.

The genes are TRBV28 and TRBJ2-3, with TRBD2 identical over 10 bases. Per germline, CDR1 MDHEN and CDR2 SYDVKM. CDR3 size: 16 residues. The V gene end was trimmed by 6 bases and the J gene end by 5 bases; junction bases not matched to a gene: 11. CDR3 amino acids: CASSPQLAGLGDTQYF. The CDR3 DNA is TGTGCCAGCAGCCCCCAACTAGCGGGGTTGGGAGATACGCAGTATTTT.

This chain joins TRBV4-1 and TRBJ2-3; 8 bases line up with TRBD1. Germline CDR1 and CDR2: MGHRA and YSYEKL. The CDR3 is made up of 15 amino acids. Trimming cost V 0 bases and J 5 bases; bases outside gene matches: 4. The CDR3 protein is CASSQDRTGLDTQYF. Here the CDR3 DNA reads TGCGCCAGCAGCCAAGATAGGACAGGGTTAGATACGCAGTATTTT.

The chain uses TRBV5-1 and TRBJ1-4; 11 bases line up with TRBD1. Germline CDR1 SGHRS, CDR2 YFSETQ. V gave up 4 bases and J gave up 0 bases; unmatched junction bases: 2. The CDR3 is 16 amino acids. The CDR3 here is CASSPGQGATNEKLFF. Written as DNA, the CDR3 is TGCGCCAGCAGCCCGGGACAGGGGGCAACTAATGAAAAACTGTTTTTT.

The chain carries TRBV7-9 and TRBJ1-6; D uncertain. Between the trimmed V and J ends, which lost 8 bases and 3 bases, there was a span of 14 bases. This CDR3 is 15 amino acids long. Per germline, CDR1 SEHNR and CDR2 FQNEAQ (reference sequence). The chain's CDR3 is CASGSILGYNSPLHF. For the CDR3, the DNA is TGTGCCAGCGGTTCAATTCTAGGCTATAATTCACCCCTCCACTTT.

The chain links TRBV28 to TRBJ2-1, with D uncertain. The germline V gene has CDR1 MDHEN and CDR2 SYDVKM. The CDR3 spans 13 residues. V lost 6 bases and J lost 1, with 7 bases in between. Here the CDR3 reads CASSFSSYNEQFF. The DNA for the CDR3 is TGTGCCAGCAGCTTTAGTTCCTACAATGAGCAGTTCTTC.

V is TRBV3-1 (or the pseudogene TRBV3-2) and J is TRBJ2-7, with D possibly TRBD1 on 5 matching bases. V lost 7 bases and J lost 2, with 12 bases in between. Germline CDR1 reads LGHDT; CDR2 reads YNNKEL (reference sequence). The CDR3 consists of 13 residues. CDR3 protein: CASTSQETYEQYF. In DNA, the CDR3 is TGTGCCAGCACCTCACAGGAAACCTACGAGCAGTACTTC.

The V call is TRBV5-6, the J call TRBJ2-7; D uncertain. The CDR3 has 12 amino acids. CDR1 is SGHDT and CDR2 is YYEEEE in the germline V gene. The V end lost 0 bases, the J end lost 5 bases, and 6 bases lay between the germline ends. CDR3 amino acids: CASSLDQNEQYF. CDR3 nucleotide sequence: TGTGCCAGCAGCTTGGACCAGAACGAGCAGTACTTC. The full variable domain, rest sourced from reference TRBV5-6 and TRBJ2-7, is DAGVTQSPTHLIKTRGQQVTLRCSPKSGHDTVSWYQQALGQGPQFIFQYYEEEERQRGNFPDRFSGHQFPNYSSELNVNALLLGDSALYLCASSLDQNEQYFGPGTRLTVT.

The rearrangement joins TRBV9 to TRBJ2-3; TRBD2 aligns across 9 bases. The CDR3 runs to 17 residues. With V trimmed by 2 bases and J by 2 bases, 9 bases remained unmatched. CDR1 is SGDLS, CDR2 YYNGEE, per germline. The CDR3, as DNA: TGTGCCAGCAGCGTTGACCCTAGCGGGGATTCCACAGATACGCAGTATTTT. Translating gives CASSVDPSGDSTDTQYF.